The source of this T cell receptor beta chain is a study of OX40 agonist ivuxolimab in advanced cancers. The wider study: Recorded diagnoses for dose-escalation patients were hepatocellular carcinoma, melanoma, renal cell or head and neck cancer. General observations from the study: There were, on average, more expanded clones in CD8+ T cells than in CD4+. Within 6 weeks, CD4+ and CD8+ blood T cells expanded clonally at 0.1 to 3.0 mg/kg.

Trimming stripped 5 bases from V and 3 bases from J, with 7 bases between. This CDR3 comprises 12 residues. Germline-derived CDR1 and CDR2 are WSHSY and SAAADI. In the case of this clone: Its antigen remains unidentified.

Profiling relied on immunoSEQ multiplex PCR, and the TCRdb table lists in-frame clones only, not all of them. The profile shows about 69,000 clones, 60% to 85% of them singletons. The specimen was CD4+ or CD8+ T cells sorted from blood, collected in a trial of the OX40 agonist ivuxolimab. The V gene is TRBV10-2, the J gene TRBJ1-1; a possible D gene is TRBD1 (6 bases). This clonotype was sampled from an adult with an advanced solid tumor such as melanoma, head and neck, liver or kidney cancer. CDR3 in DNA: TGCGCCAGCAGTTCAGGGGACACTGAAGCTTTCTTT. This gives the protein CASSSGDTEAFF.